Below are 32 T cell receptor beta chains sequenced from a single sample in a study of HIV-infected patients and healthy controls. Around 500 ng RNA was reverse transcribed with alpha and beta constant-region primers. Using multiplexing indices, alpha and beta chain libraries were generated apart by chain-specific third strand synthesis. A single record per CDR3 protein comes from TCRdb applying MiXCR to the 5' RACE reads. The profile shows around 8,800 distinct CDR3 sequences, roughly 7% of them singletons. No cell fractionation was done, so the repertoire covers all unsorted peripheral blood T cells. Specimen: blood, collected before antiretroviral therapy. The receptors stem from an adult with HIV infection.

The sample holds many counts of this clonotype. This chain connects TRBV5-6 to TRBJ2-7, with D unclear. Germline CDR1 reads SGHDT; CDR2 reads YYEEEE. The CDR3 totals 12 residues. V gave up 4 bases and J gave up 3 bases, with 8 bases separating them. DNA for the CDR3: TGTGCCAGCAGCACCGATCTCTACGAGCAGTACTTC. As protein: CASSTDLYEQYF.

This clonotype was seen only a few times. The chain links TRBV10-3 to TRBJ2-3; a possible D gene is TRBD1 (8 bases). The CDR3 sequence is 15 residues long. Deletions cut 7 bases from V and 4 bases from J, with 18 bases between. The germline gives CDR1 ENHRY, CDR2 SYGVKD. The CDR3 DNA sequence: TGTGCCATCACAACCGGACAGGGAGGGGCAGATACGCAGTATTTT. This gives the protein CAITTGQGGADTQYF.

In its sample, this clonotype was seen many times. V is TRBV11-2 and J is TRBJ1-4; TRBD1 might be the D (6 bases). The germline V gene has CDR1 SGHAT and CDR2 FQNNGV. The CDR3 length is 16 residues. Trimming shortened V by 3 bases and J by 2 bases, and 13 bases separated the two germline ends. CDR3 amino acids: CASSLVGGRTNEKLFF. The CDR3 nucleotides read TGTGCCAGCAGCTTGGTTGGGGGCAGGACTAATGAAAAACTGTTTTTT.

This clonotype is labeled medium-sized. The chain carries TRBV4-3 and TRBJ2-5, with 7 bases that match TRBD2. J lost 2 bases, V lost 0 bases, and 6 bases had no gene match. There are 16 residues in the CDR3. Per germline, CDR1 LGHNA and CDR2 YSLEER. The CDR3 nucleotides are TGCGCCAGCAGCCAAGATCGGGGAGGGGTGCAAGAGACCCAGTACTTC. This sequence encodes CASSQDRGGVQETQYF.

The V and J genes are TRBV18 and TRBJ1-6; D not certain. The CDR3 length is 14 residues. Per the germline V gene, CDR1 is KGHSH and CDR2 is LQKENI. V was clipped by 2 bases and J by 7 bases, with 9 bases between them. In nucleotides, the CDR3 is TGTGCCAGCTCACCAGTGGGAGAGAATTCACCCCTCCACTTT. This codes for CASSPVGENSPLHF.

The chain combines TRBV29-1 with TRBJ1-2, with D tentatively TRBD1 (5 bases). Between the trimmed V and J ends, which lost 3 bases and 4 bases, there was a span of 9 bases. This CDR3 is built from 12 residues. Germline CDR1 reads SQVTM; CDR2 reads ANQGSEA. CDR3 bases: TGCAGCGTTGAGGCGGGGGGCTATGGCTACACCTTC. This translates into CSVEAGGYGYTF.

This clonotype was recorded a few times. The gene calls are TRBV3-1 and TRBJ1-4; TRBD1 is a possible D gene (5 bases). This CDR3 has 13 amino acids. Trimming took off 3 bases at V and 6 bases at J, with 8 bases between the two ends. Germline V gene lookup returns CDR1 LGHDT and CDR2 YNNKEL (reference sequence). For the CDR3, the DNA is TGTGCCAGCAGCCACGGACACGATGAAAAACTGTTTTTT. Translation gives CASSHGHDEKLFF.

There are many counts of this clonotype. This sequence joins TRBV3-1 and TRBJ2-3; D possibly matches TRBD1 or TRBD2 (6 bases each). With 4 bases removed from V and 5 bases from J, the gap between germline ends came to 10 bases. The CDR3 covers 13 residues. Germline V gene sequence: CDR1 LGHDT, CDR2 YNNKEL (reference sequence). CDR3 region: CASSLQGGDTQYF. The CDR3 bases are TGTGCCAGCAGCCTACAGGGAGGAGATACGCAGTATTTT.

This clonotype was counted at least ten times. This rearrangement joins TRBV5-1 to TRBJ2-7; 10 bases agree with TRBD2. Looked up from germline, CDR1 is SGHRS and CDR2 is YFSETQ. V shed 0 bases and J 3 bases; nucleotides not matched to a gene: 3. The CDR3 covers 15 residues. The CDR3 is CASSLVASGGYEQYF. CDR3 DNA sequence: TGCGCCAGCAGCTTGGTCGCTAGCGGGGGCTACGAGCAGTACTTC.

This clonotype has ten or more counts. The rearrangement uses TRBV2 and TRBJ2-7; D gene uncertain. Trimming cost V 3 bases and J 7 bases, with 13 bases left between them. Looked up from germline, CDR1 is SNHLY and CDR2 is FYNNEI. This CDR3 contains 13 residues. As DNA, the CDR3 is TGTGCCAGCAGTGAGGGCCCAGTGGGAGAGCAGTACTTC. Amino acids: CASSEGPVGEQYF.

This clonotype was found many times. This chain uses TRBV2 with TRBJ2-5; D is possibly TRBD2 (6 bases). The CDR3 has 14 residues. The V and J ends lost 10 bases and 2 bases respectively, with 17 bases between them. Germline V gives CDR1 SNHLY, CDR2 FYNNEI. The CDR3 here is CATTPGTRQETQYF. The CDR3 bases are TGTGCCACCACCCCCGGGACTCGGCAAGAGACCCAGTACTTC.

Judged by abundance, this clonotype is medium-sized (0.01 to 0.1%). The genes are TRBV7-2 and TRBJ2-3; D call uncertain. Germline V gene data show CDR1 as SGHTA and CDR2 as FQGNSA. The CDR3 loop spans 16 amino acids. Trimming took off 5 bases at V and 5 bases at J, with 20 bases between the two ends. CDR3 nucleotides: TGTGCCAGCAGCCCCTGGGCCTATTTAGGACGAGATACGCAGTATTTT. Translating it yields CASSPWAYLGRDTQYF.

This clonotype was picked up a small number of times. This chain uses TRBV10-3 with TRBJ1-2; D call uncertain. Germline lookup yields CDR1 ENHRY and CDR2 SYGVKD. The CDR3 is made up of 14 amino acids. The germline V and J ends were trimmed by 2 bases and 1 base, with 8 bases remaining between them. DNA of the CDR3: TGTGCCATCAGTGAGGGGTGGATTAACTATGGCTACACCTTC. It is translated as CAISEGWINYGYTF.

This clonotype has a count of ten or more. This chain links TRBV7-9 with TRBJ2-7; tentative D call: TRBD1 (5 bases). CDR3 length: 12 residues. CDR1 is SEHNR and CDR2 is FQNEAQ in the germline V gene (reference sequence). V lost 6 bases, J lost 0 bases, and 6 bases lay in between. The CDR3 DNA is TGTGCCAGCAGGGACATCTCCTACGAGCAGTACTTC. This codes for CASRDISYEQYF.

Sample share makes this clonotype medium-sized (0.01 to 0.1%). J is TRBJ1-1 and V is TRBV18, with D unresolved. Germline lookup yields CDR1 KGHSH and CDR2 LQKENI. Trimming shortened V by 8 bases and J by 3 bases, and 13 bases separated the two germline ends. This CDR3 spans 13 amino acids. The CDR3 nucleotides are TGTGCCAGCGACAAGGGCCAAGACACTGAAGCTTTCTTT. The encoded protein is CASDKGQDTEAFF.

The sample holds many counts of this clonotype. The V and J genes are TRBV6-6 and TRBJ2-5, with 8 nucleotides matching TRBD2. Germline V CDR1 and CDR2: MNHNY, SVGAGI (reference sequence). This CDR3 has 15 amino acids. The trim removed 2 bases at V and 5 bases at J, leaving 7 bases unmatched. CDR3 DNA: TGTGCCAGCAGTTACCTTAGCGGGGCTGGGGAGACCCAGTACTTC. Its protein is CASSYLSGAGETQYF.

This clonotype came up many times. The genes are TRBV19 and TRBJ1-5; D gene ambiguous. Germline V gene data show CDR1 as LNHDA and CDR2 as SQIVND (reference sequence). This CDR3 is built from 13 residues. V lost 7 bases to trimming and J lost 4 bases, with 11 bases between them. CDR3 residues: CASKPQENQPQHF. CDR3 in DNA: TGTGCCAGTAAACCCCAAGAAAATCAGCCCCAGCATTTT.

This clonotype was seen at least ten times. The V and J genes are TRBV7-2 and TRBJ2-6; possible D gene TRBD1, 6 bases. V gave up 5 bases and J gave up 2 bases, with 13 bases separating them. Germline V gives CDR1 SGHTA, CDR2 FQGNSA. This CDR3 is built from 16 residues. In DNA, the CDR3 is TGTGCCAGCAGCGACAGGCAAAAAACTGGGGCCAACGTCCTGACTTTC. Translated: CASSDRQKTGANVLTF.

This clonotype was observed at least ten times. The chain carries TRBV28 and TRBJ1-1; D gene ambiguous. The germline V gene encodes CDR1 MDHEN and CDR2 SYDVKM. V was cut by 2 bases and J by 4 bases, with 14 bases left in between. The CDR3 is 15 residues long. The CDR3 sequence: CASSLLQTRGTEAFF. The CDR3 coding sequence is TGTGCCAGCAGTTTACTTCAGACGCGAGGCACTGAAGCTTTCTTT.

This clonotype appeared many times. The chain joins TRBV19 to TRBJ1-4; D is undetermined. The V and J ends lost 4 bases and 0 bases respectively, with 12 bases between them. Looked up from germline, CDR1 is LNHDA and CDR2 is SQIVND (reference sequence). The CDR3 length is 16 residues. This chain's CDR3 is CASSTGGSSTNEKLFF. Here the CDR3 DNA reads TGTGCCAGTAGTACGGGCGGCAGCTCAACTAATGAAAAACTGTTTTTT.

This clonotype was seen repeatedly, ten times or more. The rearrangement uses TRBV20-1 and TRBJ2-3; 8 bases fit TRBD2. V was clipped by 6 bases and J by 1 base; unmatched bases: 18. CDR1 and CDR2 (germline): DFQATT, SNEGSKA (reference sequence). The CDR3 runs to 18 residues. Here the CDR3 reads CSAEPTFLSGGGTDTQYF. CDR3 sequence (DNA): TGCAGTGCCGAGCCAACCTTTCTCAGCGGGGGTGGCACAGATACGCAGTATTTT.

This clonotype was seen many times. The V gene is TRBV5-4, the J gene TRBJ2-7; TRBD2 matches 9 bases. CDR3 size: 15 residues. Per germline, CDR1 SGHNT and CDR2 YYREEE (reference sequence). V dropped 4 bases and J dropped 3; count of bases not matched to a gene: 8. The CDR3 reads CASSLRIAGVYEQYF. DNA of the CDR3: TGTGCCAGCAGCCTCCGAATAGCGGGGGTCTACGAGCAGTACTTC.

This clonotype showed up many times. The chain couples TRBV7-9 to TRBJ2-3; possible D gene TRBD1, 5 bases. The CDR3 length is 14 residues. The V end lost 7 bases, the J end lost 2 bases, and 13 bases lay between the germline ends. Germline V gene data show CDR1 as SEHNR and CDR2 as FQNEAQ (reference sequence). The CDR3 DNA reads as TGTGCCAGCACAGGACACGCTCCCACAGATACGCAGTATTTT. Amino acid sequence: CASTGHAPTDTQYF.

This clonotype was observed at least ten times. This chain connects TRBV6-6 to TRBJ2-4, with TRBD2 identical over 13 bases. The V gene end was trimmed by 5 bases and the J gene end by 1 base; junction bases not matched to a gene: 11. The CDR3 covers 19 residues. CDR1 and CDR2 from the germline V gene are MNHNY and SVGAGI (reference sequence). CDR3 in DNA: TGTGCCAGCAGTGCCTTGACTAGCGGGGGGCCATGGGCCAAAAACATTCAGTACTTC. It is translated as CASSALTSGGPWAKNIQYF.

This clonotype was seen many times. The V and J genes are TRBV3-1 and TRBJ1-5, with 9 bases lining up with TRBD1. V dropped 5 bases and J dropped 5; count of bases not matched to a gene: 7. There are 15 residues in the CDR3. Germline assignment: CDR1 LGHDT and CDR2 YNNKEL (reference sequence). This CDR3 is CASSSGTGLYQPQHF. The CDR3 nucleotides read TGTGCCAGCAGCTCCGGGACAGGGTTGTATCAGCCCCAGCATTTT. The whole variable domain, remainder taken from reference TRBV3-1 and TRBJ1-5, is DTAVSQTPKYLVTQMGNDKSIKCEQNLGHDTMYWYKQDSKKFLKIMFSYNNKELIINETVPNRFSPKSPDKAHLNLHINSLELGDSAVYFCASSSGTGLYQPQHFGDGTRLSIL.

There are many counts of this clonotype. The rearrangement uses TRBV4-2 and TRBJ2-6, with 7 bases aligning to TRBD1. Germline CDR1 LGHNA, CDR2 YNFKEQ. The junction had 3 bases not matched to a gene; V was cut back by 4 bases and J by 6 bases. This CDR3 spans 14 amino acids. CDR3 sequence: CASSRDSVANVLTF. In nucleotides, the CDR3 is TGTGCCAGCAGCCGGGACAGTGTGGCCAACGTCCTGACTTTC.

This chain's CDR3 is CASSQESSGAYQETQYF. The CDR3 nucleotides read TGCGCCAGCAGCCAAGAGTCTAGCGGGGCATACCAAGAGACCCAGTACTTC. V gene TRBV4-3 combines with J gene TRBJ2-5, with 9 bases fitting TRBD2. The germline V gene encodes CDR1 LGHNA and CDR2 YSLEER. The V segment lost 0 bases and the J segment 0 bases; nucleotides outside the gene matches: 5. The CDR3 runs 17 residues.

This clonotype has at least ten counts. The chain recombines TRBV14 with TRBJ2-5, with D perhaps assigned TRBD1 or TRBD2 (6 bases each). The CDR3 spans 17 residues. Trimming shortened V by 1 base and J by 3 bases, and 18 bases separated the two germline ends. The germline CDR1 and CDR2 sequences are SGHDN and FVKESK. The CDR3 spells CASSQAGSGGKEETQYF. DNA of the CDR3: TGTGCCAGCAGCCAAGCCGGATCCGGGGGCAAGGAAGAGACCCAGTACTTC.

This clonotype was counted at least ten times. The rearrangement uses TRBV5-8 and TRBJ2-3; 10 bases are a match to TRBD1. CDR1 SGHTS and CDR2 YDEGEE come from the germline V gene. This CDR3 is 15 amino acids long. V dropped 3 bases and J dropped 2; count of bases not matched to a gene: 3. Here the CDR3 reads CASSWGQGLTDTQYF. For the CDR3, the DNA is TGTGCCAGCAGCTGGGGACAGGGGCTCACAGATACGCAGTATTTT.

This clonotype was observed at least ten times. The chain is built from TRBV21-1 and TRBJ2-4; the D call TRBD1 from the table was never checked on the DNA. TRBV21-1 is designated a pseudogene. The CDR3 runs 21 residues. The CDR3 region has the DNA TGTGCCAGCAGCTCCCTTCCTAGGCAGGGGTTCGTATACTCGGCCAAAAACATTCAGTACTTC. Its protein product is CASSSLPRQGFVYSAKNIQYF.

This clonotype was seen at least ten times. This chain joins TRBV3-1 and TRBJ2-1, with D unclear. CDR3 length equals 16 residues. CDR1 is LGHDT and CDR2 is YNNKEL in the germline V gene (reference sequence). With 0 bases removed from V and 8 bases from J, the gap between germline ends came to 17 bases. CDR3 residues: CASSQERGLGRDEQFF. CDR3 nucleotide sequence: TGTGCCAGCAGCCAAGAAAGAGGTCTAGGGCGCGATGAGCAGTTCTTC.

This clonotype was seen many times. The chain uses TRBV6-6 and TRBJ1-6; no definite D call. Germline V gene lookup returns CDR1 MNHNY and CDR2 SVGAGI (reference sequence). Trimming took off 2 bases at V and 10 bases at J, with 9 bases between the two ends. CDR3 length equals 13 residues. CDR3 bases: TGTGCCAGCAGTTACGGGATTAACTCACCCCTCCACTTT. It yields the protein CASSYGINSPLHF.